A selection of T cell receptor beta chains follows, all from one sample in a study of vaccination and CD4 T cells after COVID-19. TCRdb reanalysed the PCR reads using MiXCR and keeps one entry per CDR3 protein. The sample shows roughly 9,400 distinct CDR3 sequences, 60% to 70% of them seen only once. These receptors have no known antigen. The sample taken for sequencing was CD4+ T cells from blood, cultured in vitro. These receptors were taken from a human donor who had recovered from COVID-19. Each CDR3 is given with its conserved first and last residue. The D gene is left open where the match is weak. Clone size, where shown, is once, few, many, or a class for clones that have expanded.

TGTGCCAGCAGTCTCCGGACAGGGGCCTCCTACAATGAGCAGTTCTTC CASSLRTGASYNEQFF TRBV12-3/TRBV12-4 TRBD1 NA TRBJ2-1
TGTGCCAGCAGCTTAGTAACTCTAGCGGGAGGCATGCAAGAGACCCAGTACTTC CASSLVTLAGGMQETQYF TRBV7-2 TRBD2 few TRBJ2-5
TGTGCCAGCACCATAGTACGGGCCGGGGAGCTGTTTTTT CASTIVRAGELFF TRBV28 NA NA TRBJ2-2
TGTGCCAGCAGCTCGATCGATGTAGCGGGAGGACGTGAGCAGTTCTTC CASSSIDVAGGREQFF TRBV11-3 TRBD2 NA TRBJ2-1
TGTGCCAGTAGTATAGTCACCGGGGCCAGGGGCTACACCTTC CASSIVTGARGYTF TRBV19 NA once TRBJ1-2
TGTGCCAGCAGCTTAGCACGGTACCTAAATGAGCAGTTCTTC CASSLARYLNEQFF TRBV11-1 NA NA TRBJ2-1
TGCAGCACTCGGACTAGCGGGAGTGATACGCAGTATTTT CSTRTSGSDTQYF TRBV29-1 TRBD2 NA TRBJ2-3
TGCAGCGTCGAAAATCCCTCGAACACCGGGGAGCTGTTTTTT CSVENPSNTGELFF TRBV29-1 NA few TRBJ2-2
TGTGCCATCAGTGAGTACGTAGCGGGATCCGGGGAGCTGTTTTTT CAISEYVAGSGELFF TRBV10-3 TRBD2 NA TRBJ2-2
TGTGCCTGGAGTGGGGAGGATTTGATCAATGAGCAGTTCTTC CAWSGEDLINEQFF TRBV30 NA once TRBJ2-1
TGTGCCAGCAGCCCATCATCGACTAGCGGTCAAGAGACCCAGTACTTC CASSPSSTSGQETQYF TRBV7-9 TRBD2 NA TRBJ2-5
TGTGCCAGCAGCTTAGGGCAGGCAGATAATTCACCCCTCCACTTT CASSLGQADNSPLHF TRBV7-2 NA NA TRBJ1-6
TGTGCCAGCAGATACTACAGGGGGACCGGGGAGCTGTTTTTT CASRYYRGTGELFF TRBV7-9 TRBD1 NA TRBJ2-2
TGTGCCAGCAGTTTCTCAGGGTTGGACGGCTACACCTTC CASSFSGLDGYTF TRBV28 NA NA TRBJ1-2
TGTGCCAGCAGCCGGAGATGGAACACCGGGGAGCTGTTTTTT CASSRRWNTGELFF TRBV5-4 NA NA TRBJ2-2
TGTGCCAGCAGCAGACGGACAGGGGAAACCCAGTACTTC CASSRRTGETQYF TRBV7-8 TRBD1 NA TRBJ2-5
TGTGCCAGCAGCGGAGGCCCTACCGAGCAGTACTTC CASSGGPTEQYF TRBV7-8 NA NA TRBJ2-7
TGTGCCAGCAGTCCGGACAGGACGCAGTATTTT CASSPDRTQYF TRBV7-9 TRBD1 NA TRBJ2-3
TGCAGTGCTAGAGATTTTAGACAGGGGAGCGCCGGGGAGCTGTTTTTT CSARDFRQGSAGELFF TRBV20-1 TRBD1 once TRBJ2-2
TGTGCCAGCAGCTTAGGGAGCCTGGGGGAGCAGTACTTC CASSLGSLGEQYF TRBV7-9 NA NA TRBJ2-7
TGTGCCAGCAGACCAAACCAAGACTACGAGCAGTACTTC CASRPNQDYEQYF TRBV27 NA few TRBJ2-7
TGTGCCAGCAGGGAATCGACATCCTACGAGCAGTACTTC CASRESTSYEQYF TRBV6-1 NA NA TRBJ2-7
TGTGCCAGAAGCCCGTCCCTGAACACTGAAGCTTTCTTT CARSPSLNTEAFF TRBV5-3 NA few TRBJ1-1
TGCAGTGCTAGAGTTGGGGACGGACGTCAAACCTACGAGCAGTACTTC CSARVGDGRQTYEQYF TRBV20-1 NA NA TRBJ2-7
TGCAGTGCTATAGGACTAGCGGAGACCCAGTACTTC CSAIGLAETQYF TRBV20-1 TRBD2 NA TRBJ2-5
TGTGCCAGCACGGGGTCTGAAGCTTTCTTT CASTGSEAFF TRBV28 NA NA TRBJ1-1
TGTGTCAGCAGCCAAGGACTAGGGGGCACAGATACGCAGTATTTT CVSSQGLGGTDTQYF TRBV14 TRBD2 NA TRBJ2-3
TGTGCCAGCAGTCTGACAGGGGAACAGCCCCAGCATTTT CASSLTGEQPQHF TRBV2 TRBD1 NA TRBJ1-5
TGTGCCAGCAGCCCACCTCCACAGGGTAATGAGCAGTTCTTC CASSPPPQGNEQFF TRBV7-6 NA NA TRBJ2-1
TGCAGTGCTAGATTCGCAAGGGGCCGGGAGACCCAGTACTTC CSARFARGRETQYF TRBV20-1 NA NA TRBJ2-5
TGTGCCAGCAGCCACGACCGGACTAGCGGGAGTAGAGATACGCAGTATTTT CASSHDRTSGSRDTQYF TRBV6-2/TRBV6-3 TRBD2 NA TRBJ2-3
TGTGCCAGCAGTGCTGGCTATGGCTACACCTTC CASSAGYGYTF TRBV6-1 NA few TRBJ1-2
TGTGCCAGCAAAGAGTGGGAGACCCAGTACTTC CASKEWETQYF TRBV2 NA NA TRBJ2-5